This T cell receptor beta chain stems from a study of preoperative IRX-2 immunotherapy in early breast cancer. Specified treatment: preoperative locoregional IRX-2 cytokine immunotherapy. This phase Ib study tested locoregional IRX-2 cytokine immunotherapy given before surgery. J gave up 6 bases and V 5 bases, and 6 bases lay outside the gene matches. The CDR3 is made up of 15 amino acids. CDR1 SGHNT and CDR2 YENEEA come from the germline V gene. Method: immunoSEQ multiplex PCR; TCRdb's copy keeps in-frame clones and lacks some. The sample lists about 19,000 clones; approximately 80% were seen once. This clone was seen a handful of times.

This rearrangement joins TRBV11-3 to TRBJ1-5; 11 nucleotides match TRBD1. The sequencing used lymph node tissue, collected after IRX-2 immunotherapy. The TCR sequence derives from a human donor with breast cancer. The CDR3 loop is CASSPGTGGSQPQHF. The CDR3 DNA reads as TGTGCCAGCAGCCCTGGGACAGGGGGAAGTCAGCCCCAGCATTTT.